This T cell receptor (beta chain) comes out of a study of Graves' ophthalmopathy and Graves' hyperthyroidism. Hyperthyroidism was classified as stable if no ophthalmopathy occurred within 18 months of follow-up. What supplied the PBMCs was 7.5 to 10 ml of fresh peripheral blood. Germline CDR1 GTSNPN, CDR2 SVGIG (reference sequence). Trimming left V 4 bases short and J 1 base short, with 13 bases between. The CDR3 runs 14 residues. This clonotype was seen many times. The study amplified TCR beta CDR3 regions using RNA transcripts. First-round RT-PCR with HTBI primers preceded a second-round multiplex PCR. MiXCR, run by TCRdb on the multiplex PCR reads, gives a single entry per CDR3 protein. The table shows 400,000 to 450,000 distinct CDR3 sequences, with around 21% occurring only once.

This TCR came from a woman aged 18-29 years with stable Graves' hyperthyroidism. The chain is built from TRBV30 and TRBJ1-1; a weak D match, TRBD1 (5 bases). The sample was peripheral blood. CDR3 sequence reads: CAWTRGATNTEAFF. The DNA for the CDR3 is TGTGCCTGGACCCGCGGGGCGACGAACACTGAAGCTTTCTTT.